Listed below are T cell receptor beta chains from one sample, sequenced in a study of radiotherapy plus CTLA-4 blockade in lung cancer. Some clones are missing from TCRdb's copy, which holds only in-frame ones; the method was immunoSEQ multiplex PCR. The sample shows approximately 45,000 clones, more than 60% of them seen only once. This sample comprised peripheral blood, obtained from a patient treated with radiotherapy plus ipilimumab. The receptors derive from a human donor with non-small cell lung cancer who had a partial response to radiotherapy plus ipilimumab. CDR3s include the opening cysteine and the closing phenylalanine or tryptophan. A D gene is named only where the DNA matches it firmly. Only some rows state a clone size, as once, few, many or a class for expanded clones.

v_call: TRBV27
j_call: TRBJ1-4
d_call: -
clone_size: -
cdr3_nt: TGTGCCAGCAGTCCGAGTGGGGGGGCGGAGGATGAAAAACTGTTTTTT
cdr3_aa: CASSPSGGAEDEKLFF

v_call: TRBV6-5
j_call: TRBJ1-6
d_call: -
clone_size: -
cdr3_nt: TGTGCCAGCAGTCGTAAAGGGGATAGAGGTTCACCCCTCCACTTT
cdr3_aa: CASSRKGDRGSPLHF

v_call: TRBV30
j_call: TRBJ2-6
d_call: -
clone_size: -
cdr3_nt: TGTGCCTCGACTTCTGGGGCCAACGTCCTGACTTTC
cdr3_aa: CASTSGANVLTF

v_call: TRBV10-3
j_call: TRBJ1-1
d_call: TRBD1
clone_size: -
cdr3_nt: TGTGCCATCAGGGCGACAGGGTCCAACACTGAAGCTTTCTTT
cdr3_aa: CAIRATGSNTEAFF

v_call: TRBV25-1
j_call: TRBJ1-2
d_call: TRBD1
clone_size: -
cdr3_nt: TGTGCCAGCAGTGAATCTCGGACAGGGGTGGGTGGCTACACCTTC
cdr3_aa: CASSESRTGVGGYTF

v_call: TRBV6-6
j_call: TRBJ2-1
d_call: TRBD2
clone_size: once
cdr3_nt: TGTGCCAGCGTTTGGGGCGGGAGGGCCGGTCGGGGTGAGCAGTTCTTC
cdr3_aa: CASVWGGRAGRGEQFF

v_call: TRBV6-5
j_call: TRBJ1-3
d_call: TRBD1
clone_size: -
cdr3_nt: TGTGCCATCCTTGGGACAGGCGGTGGAAACACCATATATTTT
cdr3_aa: CAILGTGGGNTIYF

v_call: TRBV6-5
j_call: TRBJ1-1
d_call: TRBD1
clone_size: -
cdr3_nt: TGTGCCTCACAGGGGACATCGAAGACTGAAGCTTTCTTT
cdr3_aa: CASQGTSKTEAFF

v_call: TRBV11-3
j_call: TRBJ1-5
d_call: -
clone_size: few
cdr3_nt: TGTGCCAGCTGCCGGGAACCACAAAATCAGCCCCAGCATTTT
cdr3_aa: CASCREPQNQPQHF

v_call: TRBV13
j_call: TRBJ2-1
d_call: TRBD2
clone_size: few
cdr3_nt: TGTGCCAGCAGACAATTTAGCGGGGGTAGCTCCTACAATGAGCAGTTCTTC
cdr3_aa: CASRQFSGGSSYNEQFF

v_call: TRBV6-5
j_call: TRBJ2-5
d_call: -
clone_size: once
cdr3_nt: TGTGCCAGCGCGCGGACAGCCAACCAAGAGACCCAGTACTTC
cdr3_aa: CASARTANQETQYF

v_call: TRBV9
j_call: TRBJ1-4
d_call: -
clone_size: -
cdr3_nt: TGTGCCAGCAGCATCTCAGGGACAACTAATGAAAAACTGTTTTTT
cdr3_aa: CASSISGTTNEKLFF

v_call: TRBV7-3
j_call: TRBJ2-1
d_call: TRBD2
clone_size: -
cdr3_nt: TGTGCCAGCAGCTTAAGCCAGGGAGCGGGAAATGAGCAGTTCTTC
cdr3_aa: CASSLSQGAGNEQFF

v_call: TRBV7-8
j_call: TRBJ2-7
d_call: -
clone_size: -
cdr3_nt: TGTGCCAGCAGCTTCGGACAGGAGGGAGAGCAGTACTTC
cdr3_aa: CASSFGQEGEQYF

v_call: TRBV2
j_call: TRBJ2-6
d_call: TRBD1
clone_size: -
cdr3_nt: TGTGCCAGCAGGGCCGGGACAGGGGGCCCTGGGGCCAACGTCCTGACTTTC
cdr3_aa: CASRAGTGGPGANVLTF

v_call: TRBV2
j_call: TRBJ1-2
d_call: TRBD1
clone_size: -
cdr3_nt: TGTGCCAGCAGTGAAAGAAGACAGGGGCCCTCTAACTATGGCTACACCTTC
cdr3_aa: CASSERRQGPSNYGYTF

v_call: TRBV15
j_call: TRBJ2-3
d_call: -
clone_size: once
cdr3_nt: TGTGCCACCCTCGACAGGACCCGCACAGATACGCAGTATTTT
cdr3_aa: CATLDRTRTDTQYF

v_call: TRBV19
j_call: TRBJ2-5
d_call: -
clone_size: -
cdr3_nt: TGTGCCAGTAGTATTGGTACAGCACAAGAGACCCAGTACTTC
cdr3_aa: CASSIGTAQETQYF

v_call: TRBV5-6
j_call: TRBJ1-2
d_call: -
clone_size: -
cdr3_nt: TGTGCCAGCAGCTTGGGAAGAGACTATGGCTACACCTTC
cdr3_aa: CASSLGRDYGYTF

v_call: TRBV6-1
j_call: TRBJ2-7
d_call: TRBD1
clone_size: few
cdr3_nt: TGTGCCAGCAATACACCGGGACAGGTCCACGAGCAGTACTTC
cdr3_aa: CASNTPGQVHEQYF

v_call: TRBV19
j_call: TRBJ1-4
d_call: -
clone_size: -
cdr3_nt: TGTGCCAGTAGTATCGTGACTAATGAAAAACTGTTTTTT
cdr3_aa: CASSIVTNEKLFF

v_call: TRBV5-8
j_call: TRBJ1-2
d_call: -
clone_size: -
cdr3_nt: TGTGCCAGCAGCTACGGAGACCCAAGAGGCTACACCTTC
cdr3_aa: CASSYGDPRGYTF

v_call: TRBV29-1
j_call: TRBJ1-1
d_call: -
clone_size: -
cdr3_nt: TGCAGCGGCGGGGCTTTGACCACTGAAGCTTTCTTT
cdr3_aa: CSGGALTTEAFF

v_call: TRBV29-1
j_call: TRBJ2-7
d_call: -
clone_size: few
cdr3_nt: TGCAGCGTTGAAACAGGGTCCTACGAGCAGTACTTC
cdr3_aa: CSVETGSYEQYF

v_call: TRBV6-1
j_call: TRBJ1-2
d_call: TRBD1
clone_size: few
cdr3_nt: TGTGCCAGCAGTGATCCGGGACAGGGGGCACGTGGCTACACCTTC
cdr3_aa: CASSDPGQGARGYTF

v_call: TRBV28
j_call: TRBJ2-2
d_call: TRBD1
clone_size: -
cdr3_nt: TGTGCCAGCAGCTATCGGGGACAGCCGAACACCGGGGAGCTGTTTTTT
cdr3_aa: CASSYRGQPNTGELFF

v_call: TRBV2
j_call: TRBJ1-1
d_call: -
clone_size: -
cdr3_nt: TGTGCCAGCAGCCTCCTTTCGAACACTGAAGCTTTCTTT
cdr3_aa: CASSLLSNTEAFF

v_call: TRBV7-9
j_call: TRBJ2-6
d_call: TRBD1
clone_size: -
cdr3_nt: TGTGCCAGCAGCTCAGCGACACAGGGGGACGACGTCCTGACTTTC
cdr3_aa: CASSSATQGDDVLTF

v_call: TRBV10-1
j_call: TRBJ2-1
d_call: -
clone_size: -
cdr3_nt: TGCGCCAGCAGTGAGGGACTAACTCACAATGAGCAGTTCTTC
cdr3_aa: CASSEGLTHNEQFF